The rows below give T cell receptor beta chains drawn from one sample of a study of response to subunit inactivated influenza vaccine. TCRdb re-derived calls from the RT-PCR reads in MiXCR, one entry per CDR3 protein. The data hold roughly 540,000 distinct CDR3 sequences, with under 25% observed a single time. This same sample was also part of a study on T cells expressing NK-cell markers.

This specimen consisted of CD4+ T cells sorted from PBMCs, obtained roughly 13 days after vaccination. The source is a man aged 45-65 years who received an inactivated influenza vaccine. Each CDR3 is given with its conserved first and last residue. The D gene is left open where the match is weak. Some rows mark clone size as missing; the rest say once, few, many or name a class of expanded clone.

clone size,V gene,D gene,J gene,CDR3 protein,CDR3 DNA
few,TRBV5-1,TRBD1,TRBJ2-2,CASSRATGAATGELFF,TGCGCCAGCAGCCGTGCGACAGGGGCGGCCACCGGGGAGCTGTTTTTT
NA,TRBV7-8,TRBD1,TRBJ1-1,CASSPLGQGEPEAFF,TGTGCCAGCAGCCCCCTCGGACAGGGTGAACCTGAAGCTTTCTTT
few,TRBV5-5,NA,TRBJ1-5,CASSLEGRAVQPQHF,TGTGCCAGCAGCTTGGAGGGAAGGGCGGTGCAGCCCCAGCATTTT
NA,TRBV30,NA,TRBJ1-4,CACSGQDNEKLFF,TGTGCCTGCTCGGGACAAGACAATGAAAAACTGTTTTTT
NA,TRBV5-1,TRBD1,TRBJ2-7,CASSLRPWTGPSSYEQYF,TGCGCCAGCAGCCTTCGACCTTGGACAGGACCTTCCTCCTACGAGCAGTACTTC
NA,TRBV10-1,TRBD1,TRBJ2-7,CASSDHSGQSYEQYF,TGCGCCAGCAGTGACCACTCGGGACAGTCCTACGAGCAGTACTTC
NA,TRBV30,NA,TRBJ1-2,CAWTGTSNYGYTF,TGTGCCTGGACCGGGACATCCAACTATGGCTACACCTTC
few,TRBV7-2,NA,TRBJ2-1,CASSPLRVHEQFF,TGTGCCAGCAGCCCCCTCCGGGTGCATGAGCAGTTCTTC
few,TRBV6-2/TRBV6-3,NA,TRBJ2-4,CASSPQLGDIQYF,TGTGCCAGCTCCCCCCAGCTGGGGGACATTCAGTACTTC
NA,TRBV5-5,TRBD1,TRBJ1-5,CASSATGGTGQPQHF,TGTGCCAGCAGCGCGACAGGGGGGACGGGACAGCCCCAGCATTTT
few,TRBV10-3,TRBD1,TRBJ2-7,CAISESRSAGGSYEQYF,TGTGCCATCAGTGAGTCTAGATCGGCAGGGGGCTCCTACGAGCAGTACTTC